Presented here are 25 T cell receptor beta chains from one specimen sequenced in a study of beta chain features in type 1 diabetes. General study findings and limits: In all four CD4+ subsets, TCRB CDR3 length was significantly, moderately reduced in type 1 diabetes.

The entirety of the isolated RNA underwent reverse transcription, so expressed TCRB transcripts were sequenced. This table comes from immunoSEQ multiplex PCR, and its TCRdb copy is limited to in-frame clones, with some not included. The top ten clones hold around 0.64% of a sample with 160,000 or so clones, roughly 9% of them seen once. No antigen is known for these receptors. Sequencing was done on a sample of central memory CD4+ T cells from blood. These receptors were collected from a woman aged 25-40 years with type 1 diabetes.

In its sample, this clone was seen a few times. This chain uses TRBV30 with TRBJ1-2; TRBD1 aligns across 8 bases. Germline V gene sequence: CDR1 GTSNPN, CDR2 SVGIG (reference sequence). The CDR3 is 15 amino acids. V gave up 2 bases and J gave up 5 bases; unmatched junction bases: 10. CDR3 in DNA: TGTGCCTGGAGTCTCGGGACAGGAGGGGCTTATGGCTACACCTTC. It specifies CAWSLGTGGAYGYTF.

For the CDR3, the DNA is TGTGCCAGCAGCTTTACAACAGTCTCCTTCTACGAGCAGTACTTC. Protein product: CASSFTTVSFYEQYF. The chain carries TRBV7-2 and TRBJ2-7; D gene uncertain. Trimming removed 3 bases from V and 3 bases from J, with 15 bases in between. The CDR3 totals 15 residues. Germline loops: CDR1 SGHTA, CDR2 FQGNSA. Full variable domain (missing parts from reference TRBV7-2 and TRBJ2-7): GAGVSQSPSNKVTEKGKDVELRCDPISGHTALYWYRQSLGQGLEFLIYFQGNSAPDKSGLPSDRFSAERTGGSVSTLTIQRTQQEDSAVYLCASSFTTVSFYEQYFGPGTRLTVT.

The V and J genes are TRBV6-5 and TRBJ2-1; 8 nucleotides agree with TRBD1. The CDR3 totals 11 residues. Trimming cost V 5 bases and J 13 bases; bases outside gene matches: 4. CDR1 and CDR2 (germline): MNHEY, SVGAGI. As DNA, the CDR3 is TGTGCCAGCAGTGAACAGGGGGTTCAGTTCTTC. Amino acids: CASSEQGVQFF.

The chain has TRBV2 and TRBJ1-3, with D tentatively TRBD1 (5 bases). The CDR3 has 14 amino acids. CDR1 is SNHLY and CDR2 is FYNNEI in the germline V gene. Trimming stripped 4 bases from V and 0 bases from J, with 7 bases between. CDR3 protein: CASSGQPSGNTIYF. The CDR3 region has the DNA TGTGCCAGCAGTGGACAGCCCTCTGGAAACACCATATATTTT.

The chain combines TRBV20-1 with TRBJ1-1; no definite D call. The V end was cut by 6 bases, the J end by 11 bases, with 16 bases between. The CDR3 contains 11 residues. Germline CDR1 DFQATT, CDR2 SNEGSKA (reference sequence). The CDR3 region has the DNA TGCAGTGCGCCGGACTACCTGGAGGCTTTCTTT. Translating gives CSAPDYLEAFF.

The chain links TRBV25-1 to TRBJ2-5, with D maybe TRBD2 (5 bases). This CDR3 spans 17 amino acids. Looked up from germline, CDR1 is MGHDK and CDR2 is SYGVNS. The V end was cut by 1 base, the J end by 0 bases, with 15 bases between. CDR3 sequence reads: CASSEFSRAGNQETQYF. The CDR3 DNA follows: TGTGCCAGCAGTGAATTTTCTCGGGCCGGGAACCAAGAGACCCAGTACTTC.

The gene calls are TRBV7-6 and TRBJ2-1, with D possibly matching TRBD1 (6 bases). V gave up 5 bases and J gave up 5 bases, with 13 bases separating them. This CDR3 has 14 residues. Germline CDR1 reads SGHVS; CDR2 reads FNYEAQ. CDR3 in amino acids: CASSPLDRDNEQFF. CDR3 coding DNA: TGTGCCAGCAGCCCACTGGACAGAGACAATGAGCAGTTCTTC.

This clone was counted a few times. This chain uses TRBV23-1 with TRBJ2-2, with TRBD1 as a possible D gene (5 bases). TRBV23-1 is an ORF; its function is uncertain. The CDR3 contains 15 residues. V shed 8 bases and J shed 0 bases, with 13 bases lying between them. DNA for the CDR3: TGCGCCAGCCCTCTCAGCAGGGCGAACACCGGGGAGCTGTTTTTT. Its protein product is CASPLSRANTGELFF.

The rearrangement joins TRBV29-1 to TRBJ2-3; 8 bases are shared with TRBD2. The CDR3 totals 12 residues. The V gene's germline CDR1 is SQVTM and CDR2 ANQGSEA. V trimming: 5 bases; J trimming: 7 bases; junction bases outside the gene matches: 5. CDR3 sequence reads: CSVLAGQHTQYF. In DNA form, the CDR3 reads TGCAGCGTTCTAGCGGGTCAGCATACGCAGTATTTT.

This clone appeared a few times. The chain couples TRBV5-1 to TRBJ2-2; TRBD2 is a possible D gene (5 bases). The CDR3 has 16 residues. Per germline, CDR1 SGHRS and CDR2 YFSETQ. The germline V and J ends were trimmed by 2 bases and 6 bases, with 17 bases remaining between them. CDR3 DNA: TGCGCCAGCAGCTTTACCGGGAACTCCGGACCCGGGGAGCTGTTTTTT. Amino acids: CASSFTGNSGPGELFF.

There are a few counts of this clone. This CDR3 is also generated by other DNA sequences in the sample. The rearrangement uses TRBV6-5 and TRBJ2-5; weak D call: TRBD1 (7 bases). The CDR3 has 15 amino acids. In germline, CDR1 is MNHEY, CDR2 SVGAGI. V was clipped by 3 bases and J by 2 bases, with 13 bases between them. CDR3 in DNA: TGTGCCAGCAGTTATCGGACAGGAGGGCAAGAGACCCAGTACTTC. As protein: CASSYRTGGQETQYF.

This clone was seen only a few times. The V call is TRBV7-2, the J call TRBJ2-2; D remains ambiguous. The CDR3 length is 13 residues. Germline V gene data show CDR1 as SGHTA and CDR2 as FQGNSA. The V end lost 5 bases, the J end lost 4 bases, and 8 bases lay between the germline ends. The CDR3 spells CASSQTRTGELFF. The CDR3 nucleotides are TGTGCCAGCAGCCAGACACGCACCGGGGAGCTGTTTTTT. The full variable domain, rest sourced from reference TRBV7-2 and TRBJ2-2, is GAGVSQSPSNKVTEKGKDVELRCDPISGHTALYWYRQSLGQGLEFLIYFQGNSAPDKSGLPSDRFSAERTGGSVSTLTIQRTQQEDSAVYLCASSQTRTGELFFGEGSRLTVL.

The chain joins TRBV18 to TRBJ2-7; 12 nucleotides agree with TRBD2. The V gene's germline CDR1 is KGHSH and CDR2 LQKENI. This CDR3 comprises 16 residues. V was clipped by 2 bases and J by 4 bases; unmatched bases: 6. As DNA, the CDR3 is TGTGCCAGCTCACCAGGCGGGACTAGCGGGTTATACGAGCAGTACTTC. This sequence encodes CASSPGGTSGLYEQYF.

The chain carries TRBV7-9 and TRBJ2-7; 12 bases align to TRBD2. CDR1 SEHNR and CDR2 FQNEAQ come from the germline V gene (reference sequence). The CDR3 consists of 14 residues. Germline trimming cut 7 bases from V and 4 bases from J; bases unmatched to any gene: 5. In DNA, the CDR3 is TGTGCCAGCACCAGACTAGCGGGAGAATACGAGCAGTACTTC. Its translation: CASTRLAGEYEQYF.

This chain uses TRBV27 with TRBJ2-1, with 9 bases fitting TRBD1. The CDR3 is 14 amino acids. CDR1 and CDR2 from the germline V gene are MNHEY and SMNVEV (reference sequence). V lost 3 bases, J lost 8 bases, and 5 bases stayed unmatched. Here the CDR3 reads CASSLWDRVHEQFF. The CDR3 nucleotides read TGTGCCAGCAGTTTGTGGGACAGGGTCCATGAGCAGTTCTTC.

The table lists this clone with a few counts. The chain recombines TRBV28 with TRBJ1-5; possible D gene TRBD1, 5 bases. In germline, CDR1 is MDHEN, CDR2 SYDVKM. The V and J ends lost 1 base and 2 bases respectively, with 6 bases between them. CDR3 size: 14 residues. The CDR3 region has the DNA TGTGCCAGCAGTTTATTAGGGGGCAATCAGCCCCAGCATTTT. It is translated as CASSLLGGNQPQHF.

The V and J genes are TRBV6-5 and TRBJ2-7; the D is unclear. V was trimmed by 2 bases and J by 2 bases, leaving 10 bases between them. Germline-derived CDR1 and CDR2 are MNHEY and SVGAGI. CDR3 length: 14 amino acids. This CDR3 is CASSYRESTYEQYF. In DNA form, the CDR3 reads TGTGCCAGCAGTTACCGAGAATCGACCTACGAGCAGTACTTC.

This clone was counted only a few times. The CDR3 DNA reads as TGTGCCAGCAGCCAAGGAGTATATCAGCCCCAGCATTTT. Its translation is CASSQGVYQPQHF. V gene TRBV14 combines with J gene TRBJ1-5; no firm D call. V shed 1 base and J shed 5 bases, with 6 bases lying between them. The CDR3 covers 13 residues. Germline loops: CDR1 SGHDN, CDR2 FVKESK.

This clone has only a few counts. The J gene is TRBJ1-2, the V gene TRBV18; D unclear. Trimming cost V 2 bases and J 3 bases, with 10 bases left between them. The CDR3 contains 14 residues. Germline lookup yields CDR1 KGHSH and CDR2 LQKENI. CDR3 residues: CASSPSRTDYGYTF. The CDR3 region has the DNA TGTGCCAGCTCACCATCCCGGACTGACTATGGCTACACCTTC.

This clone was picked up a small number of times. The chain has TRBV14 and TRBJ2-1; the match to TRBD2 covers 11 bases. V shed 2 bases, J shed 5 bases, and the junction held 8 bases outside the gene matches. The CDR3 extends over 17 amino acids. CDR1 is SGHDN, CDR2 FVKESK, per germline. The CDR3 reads CASSQLAGGGVNNEQFF. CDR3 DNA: TGTGCCAGCAGCCAACTAGCGGGAGGCGGGGTTAACAATGAGCAGTTCTTC.

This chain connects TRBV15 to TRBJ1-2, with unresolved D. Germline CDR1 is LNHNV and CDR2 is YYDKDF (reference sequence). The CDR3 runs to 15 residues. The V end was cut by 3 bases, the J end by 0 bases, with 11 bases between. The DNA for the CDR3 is TGTGCCACCAGCAGGGCAGGCTTATCTAACTATGGCTACACCTTC. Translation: CATSRAGLSNYGYTF.

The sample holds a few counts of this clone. CDR3 amino acids: CASTKTGVGELFF. CDR3 DNA sequence: TGTGCCAGCACCAAGACAGGGGTCGGGGAGCTGTTTTTT. The chain links TRBV5-6 to TRBJ2-2; 8 nucleotides align to TRBD1. The CDR3 is 13 residues long. Germline V gene sequence: CDR1 SGHDT, CDR2 YYEEEE. V lost 6 bases to trimming and J lost 7 bases; unmatched junction nucleotides: 5.

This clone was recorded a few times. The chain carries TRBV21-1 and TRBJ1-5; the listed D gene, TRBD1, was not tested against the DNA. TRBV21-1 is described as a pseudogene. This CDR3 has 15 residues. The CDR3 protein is CASSSKDRGTQPQHF. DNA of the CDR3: TGTGCCAGCAGCAGTAAGGACAGGGGCACTCAGCCCCAGCATTTT.

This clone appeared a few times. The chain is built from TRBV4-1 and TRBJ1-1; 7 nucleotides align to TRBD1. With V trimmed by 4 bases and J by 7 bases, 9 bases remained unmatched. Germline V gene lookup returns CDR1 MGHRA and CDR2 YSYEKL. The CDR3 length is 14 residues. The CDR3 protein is CASSRQGLNVEAFF. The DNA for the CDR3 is TGCGCCAGCAGCCGACAGGGATTGAACGTTGAAGCTTTCTTT.

CDR3: CASSLPQEYGYTF. The CDR3 nucleotides are TGTGCCAGCAGCTTACCACAGGAATATGGCTACACCTTC. The V gene is TRBV7-2, the J gene TRBJ1-2; D perhaps matches TRBD1 (5 bases). The CDR3 runs 13 residues. Between the trimmed V and J ends, which lost 2 bases and 5 bases, there was a span of 9 bases. CDR1 is SGHTA and CDR2 is FQGNSA in the germline V gene.